The text below deals with one T cell receptor (beta chain). Authors' methods: Counts of nucleated cells, estimated from reference gene primer amplification, were obtained. Only in-frame clones appear in the TCRdb table, and some are missing; sequencing was by immunoSEQ multiplex PCR. That table furnishes V, J and clone size, whereas the DNA furnished D and trimming. The data contain about 42,000 clones, roughly nine tenths of them singletons. Germline-derived CDR1 and CDR2 are SNHLY and FYNNEI. This CDR3 is built from 14 residues. The J segment lost 3 bases and the V segment lost 5 bases, leaving 6 bases of the junction unmatched. This specimen belongs to a study of blood T cell repertoires in COVID-19. Study-wide context: The study drew acute and convalescent COVID-19 samples from the United States, Italy and Spain. Sample material is recorded as cDNA or gDNA derived from T cells, B-cell-depleted T cells, or PBMCs.

The material sequenced was peripheral blood. The chain employs TRBV2 and TRBJ2-7; 8 bases agree with TRBD1. The clonotype comes from a man aged 25-45 years with active or convalescent COVID-19. The CDR3 nucleotides read TGTGCCAGCAGTCAAAGGACAGGGAGCTACGAGCAGTACTTC. Translating it yields CASSQRTGSYEQYF.